This T cell receptor beta chain was profiled in a study of blood T cell repertoires in COVID-19 (TCRdb year 2020). Study-level background: Samples from collaborators originated in the United States, Italy and Spain and spanned both the acute and convalescent phases of COVID-19. The material from the prospective study consisted of cDNA or gDNA derived from T cells, B-cell-depleted T cells, or PBMCs. Deeply sampled blood TCRbeta repertoires from subjects exposed to, actively infected with, or recovered from COVID-19 were included in the dataset. The repertoires were released in a freely available public database meant as a resource for research on the immune response to SARS-CoV-2. Samples were obtained from the ongoing ImmuneRACE study (first 160 participants) and from 1,000 to 1,500 subjects provided by 6 global collaborators. A de-identified subject ID, COVID-19 status, age in years and sex were almost always included in the sample metadata. HLA class I and class II types, where available, came from metadata supplied by the sample provider rather than from assay-based typing.

The CDR1 and CDR2 encoded by the germline V gene (reference sequence) are LGHDT and YNNKEL. Ends trimmed: V by 6 bases, J by 1 base; bases unmatched to a gene: 2. From the cysteine through the phenylalanine, the CDR3 covers 13 amino acids. Here the CDR3 DNA is all that survives: 39 bases in frame from base 1. Participants in the prospective study were enrolled through a virtual design, were aged about 18 to 89 years, and lived in about 25 United States geographic areas. In the prospective study, participants were assigned to cohorts based on the clinical history participants reported in a screening survey and a study questionnaire. Recovered participants in ImmuneRACE Cohort 3 were defined by two consecutive negative NP/OP PCR tests, clearance by a healthcare professional, or resolution of symptoms. In the prospective study, mobile phlebotomists collected whole blood, serum and a nasopharyngeal or oropharyngeal swab from each participant. Over a roughly 2-month period, participants in the prospective study had the option of providing additional blood draws and questionnaires. Blood samples from the prospective study were shipped frozen or at room temperature prior to DNA extraction.

About this clone: Its antigen is unknown. This may stem from a read error, because a much larger clone lies one nucleotide away. This CDR3 is also generated by other DNA sequences in the sample.

TCRbeta CDR3 regions were amplified from genomic DNA using the immunoSEQ Assay, a bias-controlled multiplex PCR. Per the authors' processing: Within the assay, amplification of reference gene primers was used to estimate how many nucleated cells each sample contained. Sequence reads were collapsed and filtered to measure the absolute abundance of every unique TCRbeta CDR3 rearrangement. For each sample, productive Simpson clonality was calculated as the square root of Simpson's diversity index across productive rearrangements. TCRdb re-hosts the immuneACCESS table, in-frame sequences only. Its copies lack some clones; in the studies checked, an unresolved V gene accounts for under half of them, and the cause for the rest is not known. V and J calls and clone size are as listed in that table; D and trimming were resolved from the DNA. The sample table contains 380,000 or so clones; only one count was recorded for more than 75% of them. The ten largest account for under 1.5% of the sample.

Findings and caveats that apply to the study as a whole: How much clinical and demographic metadata was included differed by source and by participant, and the metadata was provided uncurated.

The sequence is built from TRBV3-1 (or the pseudogene TRBV3-2) and TRBJ1-1, with 7 junctional bases fitting TRBD1. The TCR originated in a man aged 25-45 years who had recovered from COVID-19. Sequenced sample: PBMCs or T cells enriched from blood (not recorded which). In nucleotide form, the sequence is TGTGCCAGCAGTCGACAGGGGAACACTGAAGCTTTCTTT. This sequence encodes CASSRQGNTEAFF.